Included here is one T cell receptor (beta chain) sequence, with context. Its antigen remains unknown. The data belong to a study of response to subunit inactivated influenza vaccine. Study-level points and caveats: New T cells are recruited in small numbers by each seasonal influenza vaccination, according to the authors' suggestion.

TCRdb reprocessed the RT-PCR reads with MiXCR, giving one entry per CDR3 protein. Among 630,000 or so distinct CDR3 sequences, roughly 14% were seen once, and the ten largest hold 11%. V was pared by 2 bases and J by 5 bases, with 25 bases of the junction left unmatched. This CDR3 comprises 21 residues. Germline values: CDR1 LGHNA, CDR2 YNFKEQ. The J gene is TRBJ2-5, the V gene TRBV4-2, with 8 bases aligning to TRBD1. This TCR came from a man aged 45-60 years who received an inactivated influenza vaccine. The material sequenced was PBMCs from blood, taken 12 days after vaccination. Here the CDR3 DNA reads TGTGCCAGCAGCCAACTTCTTGGCCGGGGAAACAGGGGGGAAGGTCGGGAGACCCAGTACTTC. This encodes CASSQLLGRGNRGEGRETQYF.